The clone carrying this TCR beta chain was observed a few times. Antigen unknown. This specimen belongs to a study of T cell repertoires in cytomegalovirus infection. Across the whole study: CMV epitopes in the study were HLA-C-restricted (recently identified) and HLA-B-restricted (well studied). Public TCR beta signature analysis indicated the presence of both CMV infection and matching HLA type. General study findings and limits: Individuals carrying CMV plus the relevant HLA were identified by cumulative frequency of public TCR beta families. HLA-C-restricted CMV clonotypes gave the most frequent clonotype in two of eight donors.

The V gene lost 1 base and the J gene lost 5 bases, with 11 bases spanning the gap. The CDR3 covers 15 residues. In germline, CDR1 is SGHTA, CDR2 FQGNSA. TCRdb used MiXCR to reprocess the reads, holding one entry per CDR3 protein. The repertoire holds 110,000 to 150,000 distinct CDR3 sequences, with more than 30% as singletons. This chain links TRBV7-2 with TRBJ2-2, with D unclear. The source was CD8+ T cells from cultured PBMCs, collected from culture after CMV antigen stimulation. The receptor was isolated from a human donor in good health (CMV status not recorded). Some clones in this sample may be carry-over from other donors' samples. CDR3 nucleotide sequence: TGTGCCAGCAGCTTAGGGGTAGGAGCAACCGGGGAGCTGTTTTTT. Protein sequence: CASSLGVGATGELFF.